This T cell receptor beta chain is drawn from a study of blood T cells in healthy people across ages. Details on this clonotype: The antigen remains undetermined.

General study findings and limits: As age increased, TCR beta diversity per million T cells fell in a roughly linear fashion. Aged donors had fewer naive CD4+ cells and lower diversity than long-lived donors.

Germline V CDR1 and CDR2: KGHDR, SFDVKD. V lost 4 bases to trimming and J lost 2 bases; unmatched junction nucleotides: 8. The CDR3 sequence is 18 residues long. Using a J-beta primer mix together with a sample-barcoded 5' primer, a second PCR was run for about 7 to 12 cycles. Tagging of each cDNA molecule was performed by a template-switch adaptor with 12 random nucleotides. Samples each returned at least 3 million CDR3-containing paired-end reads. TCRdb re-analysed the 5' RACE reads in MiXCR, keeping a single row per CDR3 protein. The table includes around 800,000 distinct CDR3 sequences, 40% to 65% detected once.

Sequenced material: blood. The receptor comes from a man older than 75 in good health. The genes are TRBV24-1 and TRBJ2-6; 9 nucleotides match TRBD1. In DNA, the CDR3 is TGTGCCACCAGTGAGACCGGGACAGGGTTCGCTGGGGCCAACGTCCTGACTTTC. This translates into CATSETGTGFAGANVLTF.